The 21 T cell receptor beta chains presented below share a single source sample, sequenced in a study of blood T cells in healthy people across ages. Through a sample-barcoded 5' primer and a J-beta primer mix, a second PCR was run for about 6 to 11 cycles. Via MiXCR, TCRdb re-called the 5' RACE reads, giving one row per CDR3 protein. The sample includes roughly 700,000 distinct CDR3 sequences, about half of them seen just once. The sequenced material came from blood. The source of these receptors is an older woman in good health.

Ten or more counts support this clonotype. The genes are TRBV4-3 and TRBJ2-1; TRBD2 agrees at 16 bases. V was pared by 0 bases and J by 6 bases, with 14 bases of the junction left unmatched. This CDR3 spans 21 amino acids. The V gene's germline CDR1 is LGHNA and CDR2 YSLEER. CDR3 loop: CASSQDRGGLAGGPGLNEQFF. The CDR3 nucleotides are TGCGCCAGCAGCCAAGATCGTGGGGGACTAGCGGGAGGGCCGGGCCTCAATGAGCAGTTCTTC.

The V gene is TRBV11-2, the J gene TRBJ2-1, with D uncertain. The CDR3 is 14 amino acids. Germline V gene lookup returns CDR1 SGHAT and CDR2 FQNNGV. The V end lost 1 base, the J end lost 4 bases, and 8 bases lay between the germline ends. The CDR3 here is CASSLGQNYNEQFF. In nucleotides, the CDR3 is TGTGCCAGCAGCTTAGGTCAGAATTACAATGAGCAGTTCTTC.

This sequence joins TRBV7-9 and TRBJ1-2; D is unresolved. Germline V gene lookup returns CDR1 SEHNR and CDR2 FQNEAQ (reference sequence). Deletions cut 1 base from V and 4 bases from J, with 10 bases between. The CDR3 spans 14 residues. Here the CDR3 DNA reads TGTGCCAGCAGCTTAGGGGTACGGGCCTATGGCTACACCTTC. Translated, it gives CASSLGVRAYGYTF.

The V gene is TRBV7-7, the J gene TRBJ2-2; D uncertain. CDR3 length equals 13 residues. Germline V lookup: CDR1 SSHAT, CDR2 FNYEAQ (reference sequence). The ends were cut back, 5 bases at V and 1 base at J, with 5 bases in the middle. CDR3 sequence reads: CASSPRNTGELFF. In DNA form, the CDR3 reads TGTGCCAGCAGCCCCAGGAACACCGGGGAGCTGTTTTTT.

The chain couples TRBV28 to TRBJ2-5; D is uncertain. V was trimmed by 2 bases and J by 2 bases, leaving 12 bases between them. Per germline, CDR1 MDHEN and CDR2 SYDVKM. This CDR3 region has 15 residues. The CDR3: CASSLPTYKQETQYF. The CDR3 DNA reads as TGTGCCAGCAGTTTACCAACATATAAACAAGAGACCCAGTACTTC.

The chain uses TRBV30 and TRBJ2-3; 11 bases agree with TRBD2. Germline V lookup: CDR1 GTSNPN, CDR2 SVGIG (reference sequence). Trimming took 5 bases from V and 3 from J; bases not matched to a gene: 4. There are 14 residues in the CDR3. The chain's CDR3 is CAWGLAGGTDTQYF. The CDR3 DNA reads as TGTGCCTGGGGCCTAGCGGGAGGAACAGATACGCAGTATTTT.

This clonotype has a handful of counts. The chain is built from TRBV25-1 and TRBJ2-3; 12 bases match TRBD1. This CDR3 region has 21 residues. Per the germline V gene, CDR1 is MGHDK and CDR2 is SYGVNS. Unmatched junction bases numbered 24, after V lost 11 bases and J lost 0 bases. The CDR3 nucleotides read TGTGCCTCCCCAACGGAAGGGGACAGGGGGCGCGGTAATACTAGCACAGATACGCAGTATTTT. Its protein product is CASPTEGDRGRGNTSTDTQYF.

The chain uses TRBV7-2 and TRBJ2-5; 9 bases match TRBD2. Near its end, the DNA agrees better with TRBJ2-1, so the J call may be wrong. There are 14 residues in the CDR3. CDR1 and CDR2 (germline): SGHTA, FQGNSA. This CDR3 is CASSLGGGVKTQFF. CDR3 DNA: TGTGCCAGCAGCTTAGGCGGGGGGGTCAAGACCCAGTTCTTC.

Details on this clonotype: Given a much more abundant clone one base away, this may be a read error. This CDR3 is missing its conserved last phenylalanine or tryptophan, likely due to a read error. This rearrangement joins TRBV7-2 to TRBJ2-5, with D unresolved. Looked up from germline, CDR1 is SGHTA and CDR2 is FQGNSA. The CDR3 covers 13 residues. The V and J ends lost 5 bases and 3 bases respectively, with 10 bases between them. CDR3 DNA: TGTGCCAGCAGCCTCAATCTGAAAGAGACCCAGTACGTC. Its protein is CASSLNLKETQYV.

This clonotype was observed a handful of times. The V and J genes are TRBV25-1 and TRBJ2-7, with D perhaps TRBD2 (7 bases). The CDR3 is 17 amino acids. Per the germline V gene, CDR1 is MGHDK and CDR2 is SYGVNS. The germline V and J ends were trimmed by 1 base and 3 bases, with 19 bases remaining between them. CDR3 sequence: CASSELRGSGDYYEQYF. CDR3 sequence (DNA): TGTGCCAGCAGTGAATTGCGTGGCTCAGGGGACTACTACGAGCAGTACTTC.

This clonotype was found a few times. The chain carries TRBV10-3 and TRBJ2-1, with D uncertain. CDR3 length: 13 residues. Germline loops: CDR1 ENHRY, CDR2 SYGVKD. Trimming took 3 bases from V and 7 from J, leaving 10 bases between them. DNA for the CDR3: TGTGCCATCAGTGATAGAGTGGCAAATGAGCAGTTCTTC. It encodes CAISDRVANEQFF.

The chain's CDR3 is CASSPDRMEAFF. Here the CDR3 DNA reads TGTGCCAGCAGCCCGGACAGGATGGAAGCTTTCTTT. V usage is TRBV7-3 and J usage is TRBJ1-1; the match to TRBD1 covers 7 bases. Germline CDR1 SGHTA, CDR2 FQGTGA. Unmatched junction bases numbered 5, after V lost 5 bases and J lost 8 bases. The CDR3 has 12 residues.

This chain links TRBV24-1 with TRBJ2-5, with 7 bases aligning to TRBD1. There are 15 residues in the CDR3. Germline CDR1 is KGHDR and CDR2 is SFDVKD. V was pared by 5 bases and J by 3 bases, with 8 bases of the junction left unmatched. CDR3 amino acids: CATSADRAVEETQYF. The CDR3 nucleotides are TGTGCCACCAGTGCCGACAGGGCCGTGGAAGAGACCCAGTACTTC.

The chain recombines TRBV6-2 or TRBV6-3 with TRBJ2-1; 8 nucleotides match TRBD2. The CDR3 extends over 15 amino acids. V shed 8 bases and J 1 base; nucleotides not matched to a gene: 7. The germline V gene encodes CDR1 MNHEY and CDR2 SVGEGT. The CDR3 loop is CASGIAGKSYNEQFF. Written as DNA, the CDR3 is TGTGCCAGCGGAATAGCGGGAAAGTCCTACAATGAGCAGTTCTTC.

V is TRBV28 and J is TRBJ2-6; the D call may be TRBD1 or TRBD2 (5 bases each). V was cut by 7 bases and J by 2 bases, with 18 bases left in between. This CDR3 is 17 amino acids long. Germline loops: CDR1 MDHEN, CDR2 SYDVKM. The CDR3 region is CASTPIGLGAGANVLTF. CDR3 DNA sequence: TGTGCCAGCACCCCAATAGGGTTGGGGGCTGGGGCCAACGTCCTGACTTTC.

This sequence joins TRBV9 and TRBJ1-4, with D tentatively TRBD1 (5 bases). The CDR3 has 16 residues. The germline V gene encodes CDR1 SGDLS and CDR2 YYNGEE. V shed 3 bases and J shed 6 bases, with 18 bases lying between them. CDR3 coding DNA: TGTGCCAGCAGCGGCGTGACAGCCCCCGGGTATGAAAAACTGTTTTTT. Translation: CASSGVTAPGYEKLFF.

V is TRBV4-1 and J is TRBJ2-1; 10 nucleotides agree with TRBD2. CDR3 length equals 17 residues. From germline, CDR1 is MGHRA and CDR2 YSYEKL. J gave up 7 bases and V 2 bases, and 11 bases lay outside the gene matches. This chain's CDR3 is CASSQPPRLAGANEQFF. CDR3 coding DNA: TGCGCCAGCAGCCAACCCCCGAGGCTAGCGGGAGCTAATGAGCAGTTCTTC.

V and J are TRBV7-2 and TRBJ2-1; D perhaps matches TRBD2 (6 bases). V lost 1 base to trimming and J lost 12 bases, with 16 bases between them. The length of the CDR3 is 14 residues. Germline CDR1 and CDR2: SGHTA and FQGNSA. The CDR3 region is CASSLEASVLVQFF. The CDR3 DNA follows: TGTGCCAGCAGCTTAGAGGCTAGCGTGTTGGTGCAGTTCTTC.

The chain's CDR3 is CASSLDRGYRNEQFF. CDR3 nucleotide sequence: TGTGCCAGCAGTCTTGACAGGGGGTACAGGAATGAGCAGTTCTTC. The chain carries TRBV12-3 or TRBV12-4 and TRBJ2-1; 9 bases match TRBD1. This CDR3 is 15 amino acids long. V was clipped by 5 bases and J by 7 bases; unmatched bases: 9.

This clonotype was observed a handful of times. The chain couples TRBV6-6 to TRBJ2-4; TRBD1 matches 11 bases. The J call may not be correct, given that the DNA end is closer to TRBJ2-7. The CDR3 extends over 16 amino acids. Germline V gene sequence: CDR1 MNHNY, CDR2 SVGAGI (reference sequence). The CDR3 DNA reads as TGTGCCAGCAGTCAATACGCCGGGACAGGGGGCTACGAGCAGTACTTC. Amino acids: CASSQYAGTGGYEQYF.

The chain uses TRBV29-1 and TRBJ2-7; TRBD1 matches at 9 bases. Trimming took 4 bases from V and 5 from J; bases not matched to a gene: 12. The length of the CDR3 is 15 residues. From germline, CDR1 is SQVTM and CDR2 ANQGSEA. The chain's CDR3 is CSVAWGQGGADEQYF. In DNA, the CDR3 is TGCAGCGTTGCTTGGGGACAGGGAGGAGCTGACGAGCAGTACTTC.